What follows are 19 T cell receptor beta chains derived from one specimen sequenced in a study of vaccination and CD4 T cells after COVID-19. Regarding treatment: roughly 10-day PBMC culture with coronavirus spike peptide pools or control peptides (ViraFEST assay). These receptors are not linked to any known antigen. At the Johns Hopkins FTIC core, DNA taken from cultured CD4+ T cells was sequenced by way of the Oncomine TCR Beta short-read assay. MiXCR was run by TCRdb on the PCR reads, yielding one entry per CDR3 protein. The sample holds 9,000 to 15,000 distinct CDR3 sequences, around 50% seen once. Sequenced material: CD4+ T cells from blood, cultured in vitro. These receptors all stem from a human donor who had recovered from COVID-19.

The genes are TRBV7-2 and TRBJ2-7; 16 nucleotides agree with TRBD2. J was trimmed by 6 bases and V by 4 bases; bases with no gene match: 9. The germline CDR1 and CDR2 sequences are SGHTA and FQGNSA. CDR3 length: 17 amino acids. CDR3 nucleotide sequence: TGTGCCAGCAGCTCCCGGGGGACTAGCGGGGGGGCTGTCGAGCAGTACTTC. Translation: CASSSRGTSGGAVEQYF.

The rearrangement uses TRBV7-3 and TRBJ1-1; 9 nucleotides match TRBD1. The CDR3 runs 13 residues. The germline V gene has CDR1 SGHTA and CDR2 FQGTGA. Trimming cost V 5 bases and J 5 bases; bases outside gene matches: 3. For the CDR3, the DNA is TGTGCCAGCAGCGCGACAGGGGGGACTGAAGCTTTCTTT. The encoded protein is CASSATGGTEAFF.

The rearrangement joins TRBV6-5 to TRBJ2-2; D is unclear. From germline, CDR1 is MNHEY and CDR2 SVGAGI. The V end lost 4 bases, the J end lost 9 bases, and 9 bases lay between the germline ends. The CDR3 sequence is 12 residues long. The CDR3 nucleotides read TGTGCCAGCAGTTCGCTCGGGTGGGAGCTGTTTTTT. As protein: CASSSLGWELFF.

The gene calls are TRBV11-3 and TRBJ1-6; D remains ambiguous. The CDR3 is 13 amino acids. Trimming removed 3 bases at V and 10 bases at J, with 10 bases between. Germline CDR1 reads SGHNT; CDR2 reads YENEEA. CDR3 loop: CASSFGLGSPLHF. The CDR3 DNA is TGTGCCAGCAGCTTCGGACTGGGATCACCCCTCCACTTT.

The chain employs TRBV24-1 and TRBJ2-2; D is uncertain. The ends were cut back, 1 base at V and 8 bases at J, with 10 bases in the middle. CDR1 and CDR2 (germline): KGHDR, SFDVKD. This CDR3 spans 14 amino acids. The CDR3 DNA sequence: TGTGCCACCAGTGATTTAGGGCAACGTGGGGAGCTGTTTTTT. Residues: CATSDLGQRGELFF.

The chain links TRBV27 to TRBJ1-4, with TRBD1 matching over 7 bases. The V segment lost 6 bases and the J segment 6 bases; nucleotides outside the gene matches: 7. The CDR3 extends over 14 amino acids. Germline lookup yields CDR1 MNHEY and CDR2 SMNVEV (reference sequence). The CDR3 DNA reads TGTGCCAGCAGGAGGACAGGTTTGGATGAAAAACTGTTTTTT. It yields the protein CASRRTGLDEKLFF.

This clonotype was detected only a few times. This sequence joins TRBV7-8 and TRBJ2-3; TRBD1 aligns across 8 bases. The V gene end was trimmed by 5 bases and the J gene end by 2 bases; junction bases not matched to a gene: 3. CDR1 is SGHVS and CDR2 is FQNEAQ in the germline V gene. The CDR3 length is 14 residues. CDR3 DNA sequence: TGTGCCAGCAGCCAGACAGGGGTCACAGATACGCAGTATTTT. Its protein product is CASSQTGVTDTQYF. Complete variable domain (other parts from reference TRBV7-8 and TRBJ2-3): GAGVSQSPRYKVAKRGQDVALRCDPISGHVSLFWYQQALGQGPEFLTYFQNEAQLDKSGLPSDRFFAERPEGSVSTLKIQRTQQEDSAVYLCASSQTGVTDTQYFGPGTRLTVL.

The chain uses TRBV19 and TRBJ2-4; D call uncertain. V was cut by 6 bases and J by 0 bases, with 9 bases left in between. The CDR3 sequence is 14 residues long. CDR1 and CDR2 (germline): LNHDA, SQIVND (reference sequence). As DNA, the CDR3 is TGTGCCAGTAGCTCCGAATTAGCCAAAAACATTCAGTACTTC. This translates into CASSSELAKNIQYF.

The V gene is TRBV11-2, the J gene TRBJ1-5, with D tentatively TRBD1 (6 bases). The ends were cut back, 4 bases at V and 5 bases at J, with 9 bases in the middle. The CDR3 has 13 residues. Germline V gene sequence: CDR1 SGHAT, CDR2 FQNNGV. CDR3 in DNA: TGTGCCAGCAGCTGGGACACTTATCAGCCCCAGCATTTT. Amino acids: CASSWDTYQPQHF.

The chain combines TRBV5-4 with TRBJ1-5; 8 bases line up with TRBD1. Germline lookup yields CDR1 SGHNT and CDR2 YYREEE (reference sequence). The V gene end was trimmed by 0 bases and the J gene end by 5 bases; junction bases not matched to a gene: 7. The CDR3 sequence is 16 residues long. This CDR3 reads CASSLGGNRGDQPQHF. CDR3 sequence (DNA): TGTGCCAGCAGCTTGGGGGGTAACAGGGGGGATCAGCCCCAGCATTTT.

The chain combines TRBV7-8 with TRBJ1-1; D is uncertain. This CDR3 has 13 amino acids. Germline V gene sequence: CDR1 SGHVS, CDR2 FQNEAQ. Trimming cost V 5 bases and J 4 bases, with 11 bases left between them. In DNA form, the CDR3 reads TGTGCCAGCAGCAAGACGGAGGGCACTGAAGCTTTCTTT. Amino acids: CASSKTEGTEAFF.

J is TRBJ1-6 and V is TRBV20-1; 9 bases fit TRBD1. This CDR3 region has 16 residues. Germline V CDR1 and CDR2: DFQATT, SNEGSKA (reference sequence). The ends lost 5 bases at V and 5 bases at J; junction bases unmatched: 10. CDR3 in DNA: TGCAGTGCTGCCGGGACAGGGAATCTCAATAATTCACCCCTCCACTTT. As protein: CSAAGTGNLNNSPLHF.

The CDR3 DNA sequence: TGTGCCAGTAGCGGGACAGGAGGGGTCTATGGCTACACCTTC. Amino acids: CASSGTGGVYGYTF. The chain carries TRBV19 and TRBJ1-2; 8 bases map to TRBD1. The CDR3 consists of 14 residues. V shed 6 bases, J shed 4 bases, and the junction held 7 bases outside the gene matches. Germline V CDR1 and CDR2: LNHDA, SQIVND (reference sequence).

The chain carries TRBV6-5 and TRBJ2-7, with D possibly being TRBD2 (6 bases). The CDR3 has 15 amino acids. Looked up from germline, CDR1 is MNHEY and CDR2 is SVGAGI. The germline V and J ends were trimmed by 2 bases and 4 bases, with 15 bases remaining between them. The CDR3 coding sequence is TGTGCCAGCAGTTACCGGGACTCGGGGCCTTACGAGCAGTACTTC. Protein product: CASSYRDSGPYEQYF.

The gene calls are TRBV11-1 and TRBJ2-6, with 7 bases aligning to TRBD1. The CDR3 is made up of 18 amino acids. The trim removed 5 bases at V and 2 bases at J, leaving 12 bases unmatched. Looked up from germline, CDR1 is SGHAT and CDR2 is FQDESV (reference sequence). The CDR3 protein is CASSQDVAQGAGANVLTF. CDR3 bases: TGTGCCAGCAGCCAAGATGTGGCCCAGGGGGCTGGGGCCAACGTCCTGACTTTC. Filled out from reference TRBV11-1 and TRBJ2-6, the complete variable domain reads EAEVAQSPRYKITEKSQAVAFWCDPISGHATLYWYRQILGQGPELLVQFQDESVVDDSQLPKDRFSAERLKGVDSTLKIQPAELGDSAMYLCASSQDVAQGAGANVLTFGAGSRLTVL.

The chain couples TRBV28 to TRBJ2-3; 10 bases match TRBD1. Germline V CDR1 and CDR2: MDHEN, SYDVKM. J was trimmed by 4 bases and V by 8 bases; bases with no gene match: 6. CDR3 size: 14 residues. The CDR3 nucleotides are TGTGCCAGCCGGGACAGGGGTTCTTCAGATACGCAGTATTTT. Amino acid sequence: CASRDRGSSDTQYF.

The genes are TRBV5-1 and TRBJ2-1, with 10 nucleotides matching TRBD1. The CDR3 runs to 15 residues. Germline V lookup: CDR1 SGHRS, CDR2 YFSETQ. J lost 4 bases, V lost 5 bases, and 6 bases had no gene match. The CDR3 protein is CASSRTGGQYNEQFF. The DNA for the CDR3 is TGCGCCAGCAGTCGGACAGGGGGACAATACAATGAGCAGTTCTTC.

The chain recombines TRBV19 with TRBJ1-2; TRBD1 aligns across 7 bases. The CDR3 length is 19 residues. Germline V gene lookup returns CDR1 LNHDA and CDR2 SQIVND (reference sequence). The trim removed 0 bases at V and 3 bases at J, leaving 16 bases unmatched. The CDR3 sequence: CASSIDLLQGRGLDYGYTF. The CDR3 bases are TGTGCCAGTAGTATAGACCTCCTACAGGGGAGAGGGCTTGACTATGGCTACACCTTC. Full variable domain (missing parts from reference TRBV19 and TRBJ1-2): DGGITQSPKYLFRKEGQNVTLSCEQNLNHDAMYWYRQDPGQGLRLIYYSQIVNDFQKGDIAEGYSVSREKKESFPLTVTSAQKNPTAFYLCASSIDLLQGRGLDYGYTFGSGTRLTVV.

The J gene is TRBJ1-1, the V gene TRBV11-3, with 8 bases aligning to TRBD1. Germline lookup yields CDR1 SGHNT and CDR2 YENEEA. The CDR3 sequence is 15 residues long. J gave up 1 base and V 1 base, and 2 bases lay outside the gene matches. Here the CDR3 reads CASSLAGQENTEAFF. DNA for the CDR3: TGTGCCAGCAGCTTAGCGGGACAGGAGAACACTGAAGCTTTCTTT.